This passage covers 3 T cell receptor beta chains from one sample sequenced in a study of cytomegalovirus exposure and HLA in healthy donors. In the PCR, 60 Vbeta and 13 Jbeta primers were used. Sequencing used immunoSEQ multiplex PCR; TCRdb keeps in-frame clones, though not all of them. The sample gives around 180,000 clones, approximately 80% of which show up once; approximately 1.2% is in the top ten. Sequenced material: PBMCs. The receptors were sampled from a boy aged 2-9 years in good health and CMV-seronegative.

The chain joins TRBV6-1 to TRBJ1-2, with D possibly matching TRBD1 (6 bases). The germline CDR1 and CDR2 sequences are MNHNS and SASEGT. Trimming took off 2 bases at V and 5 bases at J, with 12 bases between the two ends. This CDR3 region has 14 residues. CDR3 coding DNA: TGTGCCAGCAGTGAAACGGGGAGGGGGTATGGCTACACCTTC. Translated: CASSETGRGYGYTF.

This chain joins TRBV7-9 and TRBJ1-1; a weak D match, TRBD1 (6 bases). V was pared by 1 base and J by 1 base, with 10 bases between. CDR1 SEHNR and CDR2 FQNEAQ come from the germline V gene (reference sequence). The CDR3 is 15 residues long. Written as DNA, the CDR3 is TGTGCCAGCAGCTTAGAAGGGGGTGCGAACACTGAAGCTTTCTTT. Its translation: CASSLEGGANTEAFF.

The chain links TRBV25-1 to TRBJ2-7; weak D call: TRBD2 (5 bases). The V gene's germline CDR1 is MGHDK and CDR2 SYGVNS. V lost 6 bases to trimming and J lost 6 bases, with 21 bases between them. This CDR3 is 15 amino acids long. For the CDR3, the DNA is TGTGCCAGCAGCCTCTGGACTCCCCCAATGTGCGAGCAGTACTTC. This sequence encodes CASSLWTPPMCEQYF.